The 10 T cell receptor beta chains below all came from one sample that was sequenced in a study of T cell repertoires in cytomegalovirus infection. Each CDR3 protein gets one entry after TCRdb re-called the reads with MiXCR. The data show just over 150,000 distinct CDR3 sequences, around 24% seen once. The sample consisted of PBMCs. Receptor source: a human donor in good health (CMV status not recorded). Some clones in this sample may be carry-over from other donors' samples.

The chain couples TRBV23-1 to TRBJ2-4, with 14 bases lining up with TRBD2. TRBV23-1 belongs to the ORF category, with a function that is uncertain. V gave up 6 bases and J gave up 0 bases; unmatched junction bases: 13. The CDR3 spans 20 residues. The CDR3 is CASRHPVTSGGGLAKNIQYF. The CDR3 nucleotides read TGCGCCAGCAGGCACCCCGTGACTAGCGGGGGGGGCCTAGCCAAAAACATTCAGTACTTC.

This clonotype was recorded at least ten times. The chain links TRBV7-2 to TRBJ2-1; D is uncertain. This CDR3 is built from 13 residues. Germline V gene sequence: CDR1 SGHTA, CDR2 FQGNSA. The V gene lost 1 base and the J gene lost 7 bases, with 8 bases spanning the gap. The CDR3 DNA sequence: TGTGCCAGCAGCTTAGTCGCTATGAATGAGCAGTTCTTC. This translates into CASSLVAMNEQFF.

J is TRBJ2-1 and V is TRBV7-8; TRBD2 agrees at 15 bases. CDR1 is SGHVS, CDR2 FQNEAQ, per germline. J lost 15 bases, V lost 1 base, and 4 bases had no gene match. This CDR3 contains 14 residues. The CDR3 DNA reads TGTGCCAGCAGCTTAGGGACTAGCGGGGGGGCGTGGTTCTTC. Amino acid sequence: CASSLGTSGGAWFF.

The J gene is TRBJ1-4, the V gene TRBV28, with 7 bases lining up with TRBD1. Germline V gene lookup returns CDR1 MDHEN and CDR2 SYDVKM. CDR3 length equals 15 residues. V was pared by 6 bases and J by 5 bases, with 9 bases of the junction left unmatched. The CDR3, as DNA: TGTGCCAGCAGCCAGCCGACAGGGCCGAATGAAAAACTGTTTTTT. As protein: CASSQPTGPNEKLFF.

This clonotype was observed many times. CDR3: CASSLEGTSGVYEQYF. The CDR3 DNA is TGTGCCAGCAGCCTAGAAGGGACTAGCGGAGTATACGAGCAGTACTTC. This chain joins TRBV7-2 and TRBJ2-7; 11 bases line up with TRBD2. The trim removed 5 bases at V and 4 bases at J, leaving 10 bases unmatched. Germline lookup yields CDR1 SGHTA and CDR2 FQGNSA. The CDR3 length is 16 residues.

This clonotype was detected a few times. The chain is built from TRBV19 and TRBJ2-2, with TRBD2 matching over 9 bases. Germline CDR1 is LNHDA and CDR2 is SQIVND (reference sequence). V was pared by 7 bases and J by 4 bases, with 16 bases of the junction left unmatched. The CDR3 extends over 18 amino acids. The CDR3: CASTRTAFAAGGTGELFF. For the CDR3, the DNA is TGTGCCAGTACCCGGACAGCCTTCGCAGCGGGGGGCACCGGGGAGCTGTTTTTT.

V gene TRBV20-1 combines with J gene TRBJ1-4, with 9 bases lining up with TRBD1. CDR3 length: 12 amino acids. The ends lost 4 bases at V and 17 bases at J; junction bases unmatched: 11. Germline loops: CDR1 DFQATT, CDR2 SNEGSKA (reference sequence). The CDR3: CSANPYPGQGFF. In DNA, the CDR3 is TGCAGTGCTAACCCTTACCCGGGACAGGGATTTTTT.

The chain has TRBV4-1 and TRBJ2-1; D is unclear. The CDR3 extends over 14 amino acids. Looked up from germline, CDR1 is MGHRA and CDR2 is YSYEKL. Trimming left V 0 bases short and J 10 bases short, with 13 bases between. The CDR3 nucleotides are TGCGCCAGCAGCCAAGATAGGTTAGGCTCAGAGCAGTTCTTC. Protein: CASSQDRLGSEQFF.

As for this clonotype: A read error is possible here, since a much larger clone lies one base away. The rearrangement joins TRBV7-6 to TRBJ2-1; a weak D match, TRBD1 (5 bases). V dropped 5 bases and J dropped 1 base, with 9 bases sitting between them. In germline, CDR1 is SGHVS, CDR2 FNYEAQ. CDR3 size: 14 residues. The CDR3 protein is CASSRPGSYNEQFF. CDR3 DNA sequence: TGTGCCAGCAGCCGGCCAGGGTCCTACAATGAGCAGTTCTTC.

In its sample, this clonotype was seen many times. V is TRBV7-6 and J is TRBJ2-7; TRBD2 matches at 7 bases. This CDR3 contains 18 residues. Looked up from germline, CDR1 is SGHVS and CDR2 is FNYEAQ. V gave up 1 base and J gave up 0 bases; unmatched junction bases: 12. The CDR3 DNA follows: TGTGCCAGCAGCTTAGGACCCCCCAGCGGGATAAGCTCCTACGAGCAGTACTTC. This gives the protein CASSLGPPSGISSYEQYF.